These 26 T cell receptor beta chains came from one sample sequenced in a study of blood T cell repertoires in COVID-19. The protocol was immunoSEQ multiplex PCR, while the TCRdb copy is restricted to in-frame clones and leaves out a portion. Found here are about 120,000 clones, roughly nine tenths of them singletons; the top ten hold about 1.9%. Specimen: peripheral blood. These receptors all stem from a human donor with active COVID-19. The donor label of this sample is uncertain.

A single count supports this clone. The chain combines TRBV5-1 with TRBJ2-3; D not certain. The CDR3 runs to 15 residues. Trimming pared 0 bases from V and 0 bases from J, leaving 8 bases between. The germline V gene encodes CDR1 SGHRS and CDR2 YFSETQ. The DNA for the CDR3 is TGCGCCAGCAGCTTGGGTACGACTAGCACAGATACGCAGTATTTT. Translated: CASSLGTTSTDTQYF.

This chain links TRBV16 with TRBJ1-1, with TRBD1 matching 7 bases. Germline V gene lookup returns CDR1 KGHSY and CDR2 FQNENV. This CDR3 is 14 amino acids long. V shed 3 bases and J 6 bases; nucleotides not matched to a gene: 7. The CDR3 sequence is CASSHLGQLAEAFF. Written as DNA, the CDR3 is TGTGCCAGCAGCCACCTGGGACAGCTCGCTGAAGCTTTCTTT.

V usage is TRBV14 and J usage is TRBJ1-2; D may be TRBD1 (5 bases). Germline V gives CDR1 SGHDN, CDR2 FVKESK. The V gene lost 0 bases and the J gene lost 3 bases, with 11 bases spanning the gap. The CDR3 spans 15 residues. CDR3 coding DNA: TGTGCCAGCAGCCAAGATCCCAGGGCATACTATGGCTACACCTTC. Its translation: CASSQDPRAYYGYTF.

This clone was picked up one time. V and J are TRBV28 and TRBJ1-2; 8 nucleotides match TRBD1. Germline CDR1 is MDHEN and CDR2 is SYDVKM. V shed 5 bases and J 7 bases; nucleotides not matched to a gene: 12. The length of the CDR3 is 15 residues. The CDR3 sequence: CASSPGDRLRGGYTF. The CDR3 coding sequence is TGTGCCAGCAGTCCAGGGGACAGGTTGAGGGGTGGCTACACCTTC.

The rearrangement uses TRBV30 and TRBJ1-5, with D unresolved. The CDR3 runs 19 residues. Germline V gene lookup returns CDR1 GTSNPN and CDR2 SVGIG (reference sequence). V was cut by 0 bases and J by 2 bases, with 23 bases left in between. CDR3 sequence reads: CAWSVPRQGKSMGNQPQHF. CDR3 DNA: TGTGCCTGGAGTGTACCGAGACAAGGAAAGAGTATGGGCAATCAGCCCCAGCATTTT.

The chain links TRBV6-5 to TRBJ1-1, with D unclear. Germline lookup yields CDR1 MNHEY and CDR2 SVGAGI. The CDR3 runs 11 residues. The V gene lost 2 bases and the J gene lost 7 bases, with 5 bases spanning the gap. DNA for the CDR3: TGTGCCAGCAGTTACCTAAATGAAGCTTTCTTT. Translating gives CASSYLNEAFF.

The V gene is TRBV5-4, the J gene TRBJ2-5, with D uncertain. The CDR3 is 11 residues long. V dropped 4 bases and J dropped 2 bases, with 3 bases sitting between them. CDR1 SGHNT and CDR2 YYREEE come from the germline V gene (reference sequence). CDR3 region: CASSLQETQYF. The CDR3 DNA sequence: TGTGCCAGCAGCCTACAAGAGACCCAGTACTTC.

The chain joins TRBV6-1 to TRBJ2-4; TRBD1 agrees at 12 bases. CDR3 size: 16 residues. The trim removed 3 bases at V and 9 bases at J, leaving 9 bases unmatched. CDR1 is MNHNS, CDR2 SASEGT, per germline. The CDR3 spells CASSEEGQGAYSIQYF. CDR3 sequence (DNA): TGTGCCAGCAGTGAGGAGGGACAGGGGGCGTATAGCATTCAGTACTTC.

The chain combines TRBV28 with TRBJ1-2, with TRBD1 matching over 7 bases. The CDR3 is made up of 12 amino acids. Per germline, CDR1 MDHEN and CDR2 SYDVKM. The V segment lost 7 bases and the J segment 8 bases; nucleotides outside the gene matches: 7. CDR3 sequence: CASKVLTGGYTF. The CDR3 region has the DNA TGTGCCAGCAAGGTGTTGACAGGGGGCTACACCTTC.

The chain joins TRBV5-1 to TRBJ2-3; the match to TRBD2 covers 7 bases. The ends lost 0 bases at V and 2 bases at J; junction bases unmatched: 3. Germline V gives CDR1 SGHRS, CDR2 YFSETQ. The CDR3 has 15 amino acids. Here the CDR3 reads CASSLGSGHTDTQYF. The CDR3, as DNA: TGCGCCAGCAGCTTGGGTAGCGGGCACACAGATACGCAGTATTTT. The variable domain in full, with the rest retrieved from reference TRBV5-1 and TRBJ2-3, is KAGVTQTPRYLIKTRGQQVTLSCSPISGHRSVSWYQQTPGQGLQFLFEYFSETQRNKGNFPGRFSGRQFSNSRSEMNVSTLELGDSALYLCASSLGSGHTDTQYFGPGTRLTVL.

V and J are TRBV27 and TRBJ2-5, with TRBD1 as a possible D gene (6 bases). CDR3 length: 19 amino acids. Germline V gives CDR1 MNHEY, CDR2 SMNVEV (reference sequence). Trimming cost V 3 bases and J 2 bases, with 25 bases left between them. CDR3 region: CASSFPALVVGDTQETQYF. The CDR3 nucleotides are TGTGCCAGCAGTTTCCCCGCCCTTGTCGTGGGGGACACACAAGAGACCCAGTACTTC.

The chain links TRBV28 to TRBJ2-7; 7 bases are shared with TRBD2. The trim removed 8 bases at V and 3 bases at J, leaving 10 bases unmatched. The CDR3 length is 14 residues. Germline lookup yields CDR1 MDHEN and CDR2 SYDVKM. DNA for the CDR3: TGTGCCAGCGGGGGGGAAGGGCCCCTCTACGAGCAGTACTTC. This translates into CASGGEGPLYEQYF.

The chain recombines TRBV4-3 with TRBJ1-6, with D possibly TRBD1 on 6 matching bases. Germline CDR1 reads LGHNA; CDR2 reads YSLEER. Trimming cost V 2 bases and J 6 bases, with 11 bases left between them. The length of the CDR3 is 15 residues. This CDR3 reads CASSQSQGRNSPLHF. The CDR3 DNA follows: TGCGCCAGCAGCCAATCACAGGGTCGTAATTCACCCCTCCACTTT.

The V gene is TRBV5-1, the J gene TRBJ1-1; 8 nucleotides align to TRBD1. V gave up 4 bases and J gave up 0 bases; unmatched junction bases: 8. CDR3 length equals 16 residues. From germline, CDR1 is SGHRS and CDR2 YFSETQ. The CDR3 coding sequence is TGCGCCAGCAGCCGGGGCGGGACAGGTCTGAACACTGAAGCTTTCTTT. Amino acid sequence: CASSRGGTGLNTEAFF.

The chain employs TRBV6-6 and TRBJ2-1; TRBD2 agrees at 14 bases. The CDR3 loop spans 19 amino acids. The V segment lost 5 bases and the J segment 6 bases; nucleotides outside the gene matches: 15. CDR1 MNHNY and CDR2 SVGAGI come from the germline V gene (reference sequence). CDR3 sequence (DNA): TGTGCCAGCAGTCAGCGTCCGGGACTAGCGGGGGCCCTAGCCAATGAGCAGTTCTTC. It is translated as CASSQRPGLAGALANEQFF.

The chain has TRBV4-1 and TRBJ2-5, with 11 nucleotides matching TRBD2. This CDR3 region has 17 residues. Per the germline V gene, CDR1 is MGHRA and CDR2 is YSYEKL. With V trimmed by 4 bases and J by 4 bases, 11 bases remained unmatched. The CDR3 here is CASSRGGTSGSGETQYF. The CDR3 DNA sequence: TGCGCCAGCAGCCGAGGCGGGACTAGCGGTTCGGGAGAGACCCAGTACTTC.

The chain couples TRBV24-1 to TRBJ1-4; the match to TRBD1 covers 10 bases. This CDR3 has 17 residues. From germline, CDR1 is KGHDR and CDR2 SFDVKD. J gave up 4 bases and V 1 base, and 5 bases lay outside the gene matches. CDR3 in amino acids: CATSDFSRTGGNEKLFF. As DNA, the CDR3 is TGTGCCACCAGTGATTTCTCCCGGACAGGGGGTAATGAAAAACTGTTTTTT.

The V call is TRBV10-1, the J call TRBJ1-6; no reliable D call. V was clipped by 0 bases and J by 5 bases, with 5 bases between them. This CDR3 comprises 14 residues. CDR1 and CDR2 from the germline V gene are WNHNN and SYGVQD (reference sequence). CDR3 DNA: TGCGCCAGCAGTGAGTCTATAGATAATTCACCCCTCCACTTT. It specifies CASSESIDNSPLHF.

This clone was recorded only once. The chain joins TRBV29-1 to TRBJ2-2; TRBD1 matches at 8 bases. Germline values: CDR1 SQVTM, CDR2 ANQGSEA. The CDR3 contains 14 residues. V was pared by 7 bases and J by 1 base, with 5 bases of the junction left unmatched. In DNA, the CDR3 is TGCAGCGCGGGCGGGACAGGGAACACCGGGGAGCTGTTTTTT. It yields the protein CSAGGTGNTGELFF.

The chain carries TRBV6-5 and TRBJ2-5, with a possible D match to TRBD2 (6 bases). Germline-derived CDR1 and CDR2 are MNHEY and SVGAGI. V was pared by 2 bases and J by 1 base, with 14 bases between. The CDR3 covers 16 residues. The CDR3 nucleotides read TGTGCCAGCAGTTACACGGCGGGGTGGCTCCAAGAGACCCAGTACTTC. Translation: CASSYTAGWLQETQYF.

The V call is TRBV10-3, the J call TRBJ2-6, with D maybe TRBD1 (5 bases). The V end lost 5 bases, the J end lost 0 bases, and 29 bases lay between the germline ends. Germline loops: CDR1 ENHRY, CDR2 SYGVKD. CDR3 size: 22 residues. In DNA, the CDR3 is TGTGCCATCAGTCCGAACACCGCCCCAGTGCAACAGGCCAGCTCTGGGGCCAACGTCCTGACTTTC. It specifies CAISPNTAPVQQASSGANVLTF.

J is TRBJ2-6 and V is TRBV18; 11 bases align to TRBD1. Trimming cost V 1 base and J 0 bases; bases outside gene matches: 8. This CDR3 is 20 amino acids long. CDR1 is KGHSH, CDR2 LQKENI, per germline. CDR3 protein: CASSPRSPGTGGSGANVLTF. CDR3 nucleotide sequence: TGTGCCAGCTCACCACGATCCCCCGGGACAGGGGGCTCTGGGGCCAACGTCCTGACTTTC.

V and J are TRBV5-1 and TRBJ1-6, with D tentatively TRBD1 (5 bases). This CDR3 is built from 13 residues. Between the trimmed V and J ends, which lost 2 bases and 8 bases, there was a span of 8 bases. Germline CDR1 and CDR2: SGHRS and YFSETQ. This chain's CDR3 is CASSLRGDSPLHF. In nucleotides, the CDR3 is TGCGCCAGCAGCTTACGGGGGGATTCACCCCTCCACTTT.

This clone is a singleton in its sample. This chain links TRBV6-5 with TRBJ1-1, with 7 bases lining up with TRBD1. The CDR3 totals 15 residues. J gave up 4 bases and V 5 bases, and 10 bases lay outside the gene matches. Germline V gene data show CDR1 as MNHEY and CDR2 as SVGAGI. In DNA, the CDR3 is TGTGCCAGCAGTCCTCGACAGGGAGTGGGCACTGAAGCTTTCTTT. Amino acids: CASSPRQGVGTEAFF.

This clone has a handful of counts. The chain carries TRBV12-3 or TRBV12-4 and TRBJ2-4; the D is unclear. Trimming took 6 bases from V and 1 from J, leaving 7 bases between them. The CDR3 spans 13 residues. The CDR3 DNA follows: TGTGCCAGCAGCTCTACGGCCAAAAACATTCAGTACTTC. This translates into CASSSTAKNIQYF.

In its sample, this clone was seen once. This specimen includes other DNA sequences encoding the same CDR3. The chain carries TRBV9 and TRBJ1-3; D uncertain. CDR3 length: 15 amino acids. Trimming took 0 bases from V and 1 from J, leaving 8 bases between them. CDR1 is SGDLS and CDR2 is YYNGEE in the germline V gene. The CDR3 sequence is CASSVGRGSGNTIYF. DNA of the CDR3: TGTGCCAGCAGCGTAGGACGGGGATCTGGAAACACCATATATTTT.